This T cell receptor (beta chain) was recorded in a study of T cells in localized non-small cell lung cancer. Points from the study as a whole: Overall survival was longer when the density of T cells in the blood was higher. Measurement of T cell clonality placed uninvolved adjacent lung highest, above the level in tumor.

The CDR3 has 14 residues. Germline V gives CDR1 LGHNA, CDR2 YSLEER. Trimming shortened V by 5 bases and J by 7 bases, and 17 bases separated the two germline ends. Comments on this clone: Antigen: not known.

Some clones are missing from TCRdb's copy, which holds only in-frame ones; the method was immunoSEQ multiplex PCR. This table has tens of thousands of clones, 85% to 90% appearing once. This material consisted of peripheral blood, taken before any cancer treatment. The TCR sequence derives from a male donor at least 60 years old with stage I squamous cell lung carcinoma. This sequence joins TRBV4-3 and TRBJ1-2; D is unclear. CDR3 loop: CASSIRGAGAGYTF. The CDR3 bases are TGCGCCAGCAGCATCCGGGGTGCAGGAGCTGGCTACACCTTC.